This T cell receptor (beta chain) was documented in a study of control samples from healthy donors and cancer patients (dated by TCRdb to the early 2020s). Libraries were made using the immunoSEQ multiplex PCR assay. Entries here come from immuneACCESS through TCRdb and include only in-frame sequences with V and J called. Some clones fail to appear in such tables; in the studies checked, an unresolved V gene covers under half of the shortfall, and the cause of the remainder is unknown. This sample lists about 130,000 clones; about 88% were detected once. Roughly 3.4% of the sample goes to the ten largest clones. A remark on this clone: It has no known antigen specificity. Base qualities are not recorded, but no much larger clone differs from it by a single base.

This clonotype was sampled from a man between 50 and 59 years old in good health. The sample taken for sequencing was blood.

The CDR3 here reads CASSFVRTQKETQYF. In nucleotides, the sequence is TGTGCCAGCAGTTTTGTTAGGACCCAGAAAGAGACCCAGTACTTC. The V and J segments used are TRBV28 and TRBJ2-5; there is no confident call for the D gene. The CDR3 contains 15 residues, cysteine and phenylalanine counted. This entry keeps only the CDR3 DNA: 45 bases, framed from base 1. The V and J ends are trimmed by 3 bases and 3 bases, leaving 14 bases between them. In the germline V gene, CDR1 corresponds to MDHEN and CDR2 to SYDVKM. With the rest looked up from the reference TRBV28 and TRBJ2-5 genes rather than sequenced, the full variable domain is DVKVTQSSRYLVKRTGEKVFLECVQDMDHENMFWYRQDPGLGLRLIYFSYDVKMKEKGDIPEGYSVSREKKERFSLILESASTNQTSMYLCASSFVRTQKETQYFGPGTRLLVL.